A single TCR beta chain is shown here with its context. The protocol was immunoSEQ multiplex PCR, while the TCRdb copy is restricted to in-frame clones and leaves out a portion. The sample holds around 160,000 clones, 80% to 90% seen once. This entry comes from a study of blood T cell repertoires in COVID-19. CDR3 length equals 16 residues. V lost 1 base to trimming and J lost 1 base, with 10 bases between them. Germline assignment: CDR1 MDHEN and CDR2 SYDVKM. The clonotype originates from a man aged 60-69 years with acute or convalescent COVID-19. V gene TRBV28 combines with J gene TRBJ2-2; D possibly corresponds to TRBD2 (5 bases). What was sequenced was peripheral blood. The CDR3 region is CASSLFPAENTGELFF. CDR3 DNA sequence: TGTGCCAGCAGTTTATTCCCAGCGGAGAACACCGGGGAGCTGTTTTTT.